Listed below are T cell receptor beta chains from one sample, sequenced in a study of blood T cell repertoires in COVID-19. The method was immunoSEQ multiplex PCR; TCRdb's version includes in-frame clones alone and lacks a portion of them. The table includes roughly 230,000 clones, over 75% detected once. The sample taken for sequencing was peripheral blood. All receptors come from a human donor in a cohort sampled during active COVID-19. CDR3s include the opening cysteine and the closing phenylalanine or tryptophan. A D gene is named only where the DNA matches it firmly. Only part of the rows carry a size: once, few, many, or a class if the clone is expanded.

>TRBJ2-7|TRBV9|TRBD2|.
CASSVGSGGAREQYF
TGTGCCAGCAGCGTGGGTAGCGGGGGGGCCCGTGAGCAGTACTTC
>TRBJ2-3|TRBV6-5|.|.
CASSRRQATDTQYF
TGTGCCAGCAGTCGTCGACAGGCCACAGATACGCAGTATTTT
>TRBJ1-2|TRBV13|TRBD1|once
CASSLRRNRGYYGYTF
TGTGCCAGCAGCCTCAGACGAAACAGGGGGTACTATGGCTACACCTTC
>TRBJ2-3|TRBV28|TRBD2|.
CASRPSGRTSTDTQYF
TGTGCCAGCAGACCGAGCGGGAGGACTAGCACAGATACGCAGTATTTT
>TRBJ1-3|TRBV6-5|TRBD1|.
CASSYEHGTGGNTIYF
TGTGCCAGCAGTTACGAACATGGGACAGGCGGAAACACCATATATTTT
>TRBJ1-2|TRBV19|TRBD1|.
CASSIGQGAGYGYTF
TGTGCCAGTAGTATCGGACAGGGGGCGGGCTATGGCTACACCTTC
>TRBJ2-1|TRBV18|TRBD1|.
CASSPVDRESSYNEQFF
TGTGCCAGCTCACCGGTAGACAGGGAGAGCTCCTACAATGAGCAGTTCTTC
>TRBJ1-2|TRBV27|.|.
CASSLSGYGDGYTF
TGTGCCAGCAGTTTATCGGGTTACGGGGATGGCTACACCTTC
>TRBJ1-3|TRBV11-2|.|.
CASSARGGATIYF
TGTGCCAGCAGCGCTCGAGGGGGTGCCACCATATATTTT
>TRBJ1-2|TRBV4-1|TRBD1|few
CASSLRTGPNDYGYTF
TGCGCCAGCAGCCTACGGACAGGGCCGAATGACTATGGCTACACCTTC
>TRBJ1-2|TRBV15|.|.
CATSRPRSINYGYTF
TGTGCCACCAGCAGACCGCGTTCGATTAACTATGGCTACACCTTC
>TRBJ2-1|TRBV7-2|TRBD2|few
CASSLERGSYNEQFF
TGTGCCAGCAGCTTAGAGCGGGGCAGCTACAATGAGCAGTTCTTC
>TRBJ1-2|TRBV7-8|TRBD1|.
CASSLRGRRADPPPRYGYTF
TGTGCCAGCAGCTTGAGGGGGCGACGCGCAGACCCCCCCCCTCGCTATGGCTACACCTTC
>TRBJ1-2|TRBV4-3|TRBD1|.
CASSQLQGPTNYGYTF
TGCGCCAGCAGCCAACTACAGGGGCCCACTAACTATGGCTACACCTTC
>TRBJ1-2|TRBV2|.|once
CASMMEGVGGYTF
TGTGCCAGCATGATGGAAGGGGTCGGCGGCTACACCTTC
>TRBJ2-3|TRBV28|TRBD2|.
CASSVTSGIGDTQYF
TGTGCCAGCAGTGTTACTAGCGGAATTGGAGATACGCAGTATTTT
>TRBJ2-7|TRBV27|TRBD1|.
CASRLGTEYVYEQYF
TGTGCCAGCAGACTTGGGACAGAGTATGTCTACGAGCAGTACTTC
>TRBJ1-2|TRBV12-3/TRBV12-4|.|once
CASSRSSGGYTF
TGTGCCAGCAGCCGCTCCTCCGGGGGCTACACCTTC
>TRBJ1-4|TRBV30|.|.
CAWRQGPYEKLFF
TGTGCCTGGAGACAGGGACCTTACGAAAAACTGTTTTTT
>TRBJ1-1|TRBV9|TRBD1|.
CASSGGQGYTEAFF
TGTGCCAGCAGCGGGGGACAGGGATACACTGAAGCTTTCTTT
>TRBJ1-1|TRBV6-5|TRBD1|.
CASSYTGQGNTEAFF
TGTGCCAGCAGTTATACGGGACAGGGCAACACTGAAGCTTTCTTT
>TRBJ1-1|TRBV14|.|.
CASSQDRIAFF
TGTGCCAGCAGCCAAGACAGGATAGCTTTCTTT
>TRBJ1-1|TRBV6-6|TRBD1|.
CASSFLGQDTEAFF
TGTGCCAGCAGCTTCCTAGGACAGGACACTGAAGCTTTCTTT